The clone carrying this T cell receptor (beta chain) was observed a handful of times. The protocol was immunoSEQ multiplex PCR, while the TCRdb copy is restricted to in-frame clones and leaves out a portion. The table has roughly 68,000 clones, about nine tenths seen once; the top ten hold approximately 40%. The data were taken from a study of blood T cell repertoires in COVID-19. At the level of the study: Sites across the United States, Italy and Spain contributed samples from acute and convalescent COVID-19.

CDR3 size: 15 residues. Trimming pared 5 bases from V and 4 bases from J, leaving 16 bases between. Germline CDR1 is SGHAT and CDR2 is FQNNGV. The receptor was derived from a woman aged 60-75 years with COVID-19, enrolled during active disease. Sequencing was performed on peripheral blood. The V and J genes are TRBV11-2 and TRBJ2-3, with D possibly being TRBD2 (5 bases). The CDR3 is CASSANGRGSDTQYF. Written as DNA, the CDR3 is TGTGCCAGCAGCGCCAACGGCCGGGGTTCAGATACGCAGTATTTT.